These 15 T cell receptor beta chains were sequenced from one sample in a study of control samples from healthy donors and cancer patients. Repertoires were generated with immunoSEQ multiplex PCR, while TCRdb's copy carries only in-frame clones and drops some. This table has tens of thousands of clones, 90% appearing once. The sample consisted of blood. These receptors originate from a woman younger than 30 in good health.

This clone appeared a single time. The chain carries TRBV19 and TRBJ1-5; TRBD1 matches at 8 bases. The germline V gene encodes CDR1 LNHDA and CDR2 SQIVND (reference sequence). This CDR3 comprises 14 residues. V lost 7 bases, J lost 5 bases, and 7 bases stayed unmatched. Here the CDR3 DNA reads TGTGCCAGTATTCCCACGGGACAGGATCAGCCCCAGCATTTT. Translating it yields CASIPTGQDQPQHF.

The chain couples TRBV20-1 to TRBJ2-2; D is unclear. Trimming pared 3 bases from V and 5 bases from J, leaving 4 bases between. The CDR3 totals 11 residues. The germline CDR1 and CDR2 sequences are DFQATT and SNEGSKA (reference sequence). Here the CDR3 reads CSASDTGELFF. CDR3 DNA sequence: TGCAGTGCTAGTGATACCGGGGAGCTGTTTTTT.

The chain combines TRBV7-2 with TRBJ2-7; 7 nucleotides align to TRBD1. In germline, CDR1 is SGHTA, CDR2 FQGNSA. CDR3 length equals 14 residues. J lost 1 base, V lost 5 bases, and 5 bases had no gene match. CDR3 nucleotide sequence: TGTGCCAGCAGCAGTAACAGGGGATCCTACGAGCAGTACTTC. This encodes CASSSNRGSYEQYF.

This clone was recorded a few times. The J gene is TRBJ2-7, the V gene TRBV6-6; possibly TRBD1 for D (5 bases). CDR3 length: 13 residues. V lost 4 bases and J lost 5, with 12 bases in between. Looked up from germline, CDR1 is MNHNY and CDR2 is SVGAGI (reference sequence). CDR3 sequence: CASSFKGVHEQYF. In DNA form, the CDR3 reads TGTGCCAGCAGTTTTAAAGGGGTGCACGAGCAGTACTTC.

J is TRBJ2-3 and V is TRBV25-1; 10 nucleotides align to TRBD2. The CDR3 has 13 residues. Trimming at V came to 5 bases and at J to 12 bases, leaving 8 bases not matched to a gene. Germline V lookup: CDR1 MGHDK, CDR2 SYGVNS. The CDR3 sequence is CASSLAGAANQYF. CDR3 in DNA: TGTGCCAGCAGTCTAGCGGGGGCCGCTAATCAGTATTTT.

V and J are TRBV12-3 or TRBV12-4 and TRBJ1-2; D call uncertain. The CDR3 totals 13 residues. Trimming removed 6 bases at V and 8 bases at J, with 16 bases between. The CDR3 DNA follows: TGTGCCAGCAGCCCGGGGTCTGTGAGCGGCTACACCTTC. As protein: CASSPGSVSGYTF.

V usage is TRBV2 and J usage is TRBJ2-1; 7 nucleotides match TRBD2. V dropped 3 bases and J dropped 0; count of bases not matched to a gene: 2. The CDR3 runs to 15 residues. Germline loops: CDR1 SNHLY, CDR2 FYNNEI. The CDR3 DNA is TGTGCCAGCAGTGAGCGGGGGTTCTCCTACAATGAGCAGTTCTTC. Translated: CASSERGFSYNEQFF.

The chain employs TRBV7-2 and TRBJ2-7, with TRBD2 as a possible D gene (6 bases). Trimming removed 6 bases at V and 6 bases at J, with 15 bases between. The germline gives CDR1 SGHTA, CDR2 FQGNSA. The CDR3 consists of 13 residues. CDR3 DNA: TGTGCCAGCAGTCCGGAGGCCGGGGGCGAGCAGTACTTC. Its translation is CASSPEAGGEQYF.

V is TRBV4-1 and J is TRBJ2-7, with D uncertain. V was trimmed by 0 bases and J by 5 bases, leaving 8 bases between them. Looked up from germline, CDR1 is MGHRA and CDR2 is YSYEKL. The CDR3 is 13 residues long. The DNA for the CDR3 is TGCGCCAGCAGCCAAGATGCGGTTGACGAGCAGTACTTC. This gives the protein CASSQDAVDEQYF.

This clone was recorded many times. CDR3 DNA sequence: TGTGCCAGCAGAATGGGGGGCGACACCGGGGAGCTGTTTTTT. Protein: CASRMGGDTGELFF. The rearrangement joins TRBV5-4 to TRBJ2-2; possibly TRBD1 or TRBD2 for D (6 bases each). CDR3 length: 14 amino acids. Germline CDR1 SGHNT, CDR2 YYREEE (reference sequence). V was pared by 5 bases and J by 3 bases, with 11 bases between.

This clone was detected a few times. The rearrangement uses TRBV6-6 and TRBJ1-1; possible D gene TRBD1, 5 bases. Between the trimmed V and J ends, which lost 10 bases and 1 base, there was a span of 7 bases. The germline V gene encodes CDR1 MNHNY and CDR2 SVGAGI (reference sequence). The CDR3 is 11 residues long. CDR3 sequence: CATRENTEAFF. CDR3 bases: TGTGCCACCAGGGAGAACACTGAAGCTTTCTTT.

The CDR3 sequence: CASSLDLLGEHYGYTF. CDR3 DNA: TGCGCCAGCAGCTTGGACCTTCTTGGGGAGCACTATGGCTACACCTTC. J is TRBJ1-2 and V is TRBV5-1; the D is unclear. Germline CDR1 and CDR2: SGHRS and YFSETQ. Trimming removed 0 bases at V and 3 bases at J, with 15 bases between. The CDR3 is made up of 16 amino acids.

About this clone itself: A read error may produce the germline difference seen at one junction end. This chain links TRBV12-3 or TRBV12-4 with TRBJ1-2; TRBD1 matches at 7 bases. The CDR3 has 13 amino acids. The CDR3 DNA sequence: TGTGCCAGCAGCTTAGGGAGGGACAGACCGCCTATTTTC. Its protein product is CASSLGRDRPPIF.

The chain joins TRBV27 to TRBJ2-5, with 11 bases fitting TRBD2. CDR3 length: 16 residues. Trimming cost V 6 bases and J 2 bases; bases outside gene matches: 8. Germline V lookup: CDR1 MNHEY, CDR2 SMNVEV (reference sequence). In DNA form, the CDR3 reads TGTGCCAGCAGCTACACGGGACTAGCGGTTCAAGAGACCCAGTACTTC. This sequence encodes CASSYTGLAVQETQYF.

Comments on this clone: One end of the junction fails to match germline, which may point to a read error. The chain couples TRBV27 to TRBJ1-1; no reliable D call. The CDR3 sequence is 13 residues long. The germline CDR1 and CDR2 sequences are MNHEY and SMNVEV (reference sequence). CDR3 region: CASSVSMNTEAFF. CDR3 nucleotide sequence: TGTGCCAGCAGTGTATCCATGAACACTGAAGCTTTCTTT.